This T cell receptor (beta chain) was sequenced for a study of T cells in Graves' hyperthyroidism and ophthalmopathy. Amplified regions were TCR beta CDR3 sequences from RNA transcripts. The primer set for the first-round RT-PCR of the TCR CDR3 was HTBI. Each CDR3 protein is one row after TCRdb ran MiXCR on the multiplex PCR reads. The sample includes about 420,000 distinct CDR3 sequences, roughly 13% of them seen just once. The CDR3 spans 17 residues. V shed 4 bases, J shed 4 bases, and the junction held 13 bases outside the gene matches. Germline V CDR1 and CDR2: ENHRY, SYGVKD. This clonotype has just a few counts. Uncontrolled infection, other autoimmune disease, pregnancy or lactation barred patients from enrollment.

Sample: blood. The clonotype was recovered from a woman aged 18-29 years with Graves' hyperthyroidism. The chain couples TRBV10-3 to TRBJ1-1, with 9 nucleotides matching TRBD1. The CDR3 sequence: CAISAGDRVISVTEAFF. As DNA, the CDR3 is TGTGCCATCAGTGCCGGGGACAGGGTAATTTCAGTCACTGAAGCTTTCTTT.